These T cell receptor beta chains were read from a single sample in a study of persistence of HIV-infected CD4 T cells. Their specific antigens are unknown. Generated by immunoSEQ multiplex PCR, the TCRdb table keeps only in-frame clones and is missing some. The top ten clones hold around 1.5% of a sample with 35,000 to 40,000 clones, around 80% of them seen once. Source: CD4+ T cells sorted from PBMCs after roughly 18-hour stimulation, taken from a patient who received antiretroviral therapy. The source of these receptors is an adult man with HIV who was CMV-seropositive. Each CDR3 is given with its conserved first and last residue. The D gene is left open where the match is weak.

v_gene,d_gene,CDR3aa
TRBV24-1,TRBD1,CATSDPGQGYTGELFF
TRBV7-2,NA,CASSLQGMNTEAFF
TRBV5-4,NA,CASRETVDNEQYF
TRBV6-2/TRBV6-3,TRBD1,CASSYPFPQGARATNEKLFF
TRBV3-1/TRBV3-2,NA,CASSQVPLNQPQHF
TRBV19,TRBD1,CASRAAQGGQPQHF
TRBV4-1,TRBD1,CASSQDESGGRQPQHF
TRBV7-2,NA,CASSFIDSGANVLTF
TRBV5-1,NA,CASSLGANYGYTF
TRBV10-2,NA,CASTPDHSGANVLTF
TRBV6-5,NA,CASRGNTEAFF
TRBV5-1,TRBD1,CASSISGQGAYGYTF
TRBV5-4,NA,CASSRASGDEQFF
TRBV6-5,NA,CASSYPPTQIQFF
TRBV5-1,NA,CASSLSGLGYEQYF
TRBV19,NA,CASSTNRGAFF
TRBV5-1,NA,CASRPGGGTEAFF
TRBV12-3/TRBV12-4,NA,CASGYGGGYTF
TRBV12-3/TRBV12-4,NA,CASSQVLNTQYF
TRBV5-1,TRBD1,CASSLGEGAQETQYF
TRBV6-5,TRBD1,CASKAGGNTGELFF
TRBV18,NA,CASSRASSGANVLTF
TRBV28,NA,CASSLSGRGVKEQYF
TRBV29-1,NA,CSVVTGFYNEQFF
TRBV7-9,NA,CASSLGASGNYEQYF
TRBV2,TRBD1,CASILRDRGTKNIQYF
TRBV2,NA,CASRDRAITGGYTF
TRBV19,TRBD1,CASSESGTGSEKLFF
TRBV2,TRBD1,CASSPSGTENSPLHF
TRBV5-4,TRBD2,CASSSSSGGNNEQFF
TRBV7-9,NA,CASSYPGRNEQFF
TRBV6-5,NA,CASSYGTVNTEAFF
TRBV4-1,NA,CASSRSGDRDTEAFF
TRBV5-4,TRBD1,CASSPDREAEAFF
TRBV19,NA,CASSMSDPFVLTF
TRBV5-1,NA,CASSPGPSVPGELFF
TRBV5-1,NA,CASSLDGELFF
TRBV2,NA,CASRPAGSLFNGYTF
TRBV2,TRBD1,CASNGGGGGGGNQPQHF
TRBV3-1/TRBV3-2,NA,CASSQVAGPGNTIYF
TRBV5-1,TRBD2,CASSSGTSIDEQFF